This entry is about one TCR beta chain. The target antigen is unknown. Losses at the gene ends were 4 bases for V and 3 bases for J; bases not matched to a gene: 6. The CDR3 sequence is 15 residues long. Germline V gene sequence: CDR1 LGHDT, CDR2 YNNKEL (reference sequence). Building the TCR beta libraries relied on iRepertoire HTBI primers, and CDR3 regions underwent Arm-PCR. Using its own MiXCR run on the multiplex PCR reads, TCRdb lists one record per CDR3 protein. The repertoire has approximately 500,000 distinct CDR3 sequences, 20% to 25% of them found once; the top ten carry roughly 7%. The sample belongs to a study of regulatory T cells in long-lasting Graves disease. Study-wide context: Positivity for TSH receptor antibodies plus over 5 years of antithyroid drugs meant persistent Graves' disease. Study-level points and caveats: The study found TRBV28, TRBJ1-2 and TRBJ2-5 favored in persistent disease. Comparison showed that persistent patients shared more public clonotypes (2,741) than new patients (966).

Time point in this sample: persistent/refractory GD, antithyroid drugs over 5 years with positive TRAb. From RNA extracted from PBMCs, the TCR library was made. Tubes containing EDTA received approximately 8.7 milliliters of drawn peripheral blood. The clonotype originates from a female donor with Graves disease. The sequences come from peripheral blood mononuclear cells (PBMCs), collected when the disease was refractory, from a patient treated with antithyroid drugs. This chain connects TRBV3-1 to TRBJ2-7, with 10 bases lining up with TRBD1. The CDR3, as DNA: TGTGCCAGCAGCCCCCGACAGGGGGCGTACTACGAGCAGTACTTC. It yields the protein CASSPRQGAYYEQYF.